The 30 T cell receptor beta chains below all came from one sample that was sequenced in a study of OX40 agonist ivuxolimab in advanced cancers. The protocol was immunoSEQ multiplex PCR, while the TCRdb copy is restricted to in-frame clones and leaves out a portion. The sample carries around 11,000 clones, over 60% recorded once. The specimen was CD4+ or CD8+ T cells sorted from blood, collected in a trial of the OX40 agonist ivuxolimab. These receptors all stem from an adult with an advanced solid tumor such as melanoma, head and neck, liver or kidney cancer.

CDR3 nucleotides: TGCGCCAGCAGCCAAGGTCTAGCGGCTAGCACAGATACGCAGTATTTT. This encodes CASSQGLAASTDTQYF. The chain employs TRBV4-3 and TRBJ2-3, with 7 nucleotides matching TRBD2. Trimming took 1 base from V and 0 from J; bases not matched to a gene: 4. The germline V gene encodes CDR1 LGHNA and CDR2 YSLEER. This CDR3 spans 16 amino acids.

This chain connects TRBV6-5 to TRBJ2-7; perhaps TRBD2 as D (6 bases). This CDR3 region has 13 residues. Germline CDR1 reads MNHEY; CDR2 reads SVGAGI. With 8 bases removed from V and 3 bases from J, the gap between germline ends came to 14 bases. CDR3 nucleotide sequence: TGTGCCAGCCGGGCATGGGGACTCTACGAGCAGTACTTC. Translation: CASRAWGLYEQYF.

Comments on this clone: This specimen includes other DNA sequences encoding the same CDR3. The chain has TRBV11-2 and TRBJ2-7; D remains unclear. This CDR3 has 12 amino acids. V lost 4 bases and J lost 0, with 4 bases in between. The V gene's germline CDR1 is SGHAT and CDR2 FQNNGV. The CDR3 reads CASSSNSYEQYF. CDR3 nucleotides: TGTGCCAGCAGCTCGAACTCCTACGAGCAGTACTTC.

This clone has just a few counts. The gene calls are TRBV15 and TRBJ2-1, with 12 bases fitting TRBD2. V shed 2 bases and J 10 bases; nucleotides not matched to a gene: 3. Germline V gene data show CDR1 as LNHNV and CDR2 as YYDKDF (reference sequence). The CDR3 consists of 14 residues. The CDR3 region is CATSRTSGRYEQFF. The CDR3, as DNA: TGTGCCACCAGCAGAACTAGCGGGAGGTACGAGCAGTTCTTC. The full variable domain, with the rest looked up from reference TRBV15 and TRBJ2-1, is DAMVIQNPRYQVTQFGKPVTLSCSQTLNHNVMYWYQQKSSQAPKLLFHYYDKDFNNEADTPDNFQSRRPNTSFCFLDIRSPGLGDTAMYLCATSRTSGRYEQFFGPGTRLTVL.

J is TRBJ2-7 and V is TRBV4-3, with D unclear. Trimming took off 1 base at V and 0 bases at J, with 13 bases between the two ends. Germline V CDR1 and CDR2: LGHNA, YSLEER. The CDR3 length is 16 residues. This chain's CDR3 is CASSQVLGFPSYEQYF. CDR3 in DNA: TGCGCCAGCAGCCAAGTCCTAGGGTTCCCCTCCTACGAGCAGTACTTC.

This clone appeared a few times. The CDR3 DNA follows: TGTGCCAGCAGCTTAGAGGAGTCAGGGGATGGCTACACCTTC. Its protein product is CASSLEESGDGYTF. J is TRBJ1-2 and V is TRBV7-2; D is possibly TRBD1 (6 bases). The germline gives CDR1 SGHTA, CDR2 FQGNSA. CDR3 length: 14 residues. Deletions cut 1 base from V and 6 bases from J, with 12 bases between.

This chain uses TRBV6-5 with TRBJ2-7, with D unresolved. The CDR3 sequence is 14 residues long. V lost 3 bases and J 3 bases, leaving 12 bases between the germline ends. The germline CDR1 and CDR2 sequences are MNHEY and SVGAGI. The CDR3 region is CASSYGIRYYEQYF. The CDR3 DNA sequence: TGTGCCAGCAGTTATGGGATCCGATACTACGAGCAGTACTTC.

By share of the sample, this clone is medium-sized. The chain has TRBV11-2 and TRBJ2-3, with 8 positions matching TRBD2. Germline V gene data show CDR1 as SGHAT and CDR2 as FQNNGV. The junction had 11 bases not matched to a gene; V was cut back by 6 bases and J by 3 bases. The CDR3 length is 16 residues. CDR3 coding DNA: TGTGCCAGCAGGAAAGGGGTAGCGGGAAGTACAGATACGCAGTATTTT. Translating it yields CASRKGVAGSTDTQYF.

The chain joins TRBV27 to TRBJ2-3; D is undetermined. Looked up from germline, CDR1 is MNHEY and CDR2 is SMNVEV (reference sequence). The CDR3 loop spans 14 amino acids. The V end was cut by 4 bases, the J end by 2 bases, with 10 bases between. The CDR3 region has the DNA TGTGCCAGCAGTTCACCCCTTTTCACAGATACGCAGTATTTT. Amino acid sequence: CASSSPLFTDTQYF.

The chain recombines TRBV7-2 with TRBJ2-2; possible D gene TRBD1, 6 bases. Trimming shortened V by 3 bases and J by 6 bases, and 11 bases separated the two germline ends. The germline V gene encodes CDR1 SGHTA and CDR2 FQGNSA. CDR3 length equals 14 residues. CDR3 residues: CASSFPTGPGELFF. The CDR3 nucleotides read TGTGCCAGCAGCTTTCCAACAGGGCCCGGGGAGCTGTTTTTT.

The chain's CDR3 is CSVETGGTNEQFF. CDR3 DNA sequence: TGCAGCGTTGAGACGGGGGGGACCAATGAGCAGTTCTTC. The chain links TRBV29-1 to TRBJ2-1; 8 bases match TRBD2. V dropped 3 bases and J dropped 6; count of bases not matched to a gene: 4. Germline V gene sequence: CDR1 SQVTM, CDR2 ANQGSEA. This CDR3 has 13 amino acids.

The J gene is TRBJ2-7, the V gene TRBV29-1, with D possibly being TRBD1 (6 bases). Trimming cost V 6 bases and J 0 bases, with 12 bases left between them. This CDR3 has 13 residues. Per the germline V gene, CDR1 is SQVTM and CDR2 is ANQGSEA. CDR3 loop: CSVLQGLSYEQYF. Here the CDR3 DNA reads TGCAGCGTATTACAGGGCCTCTCCTACGAGCAGTACTTC.

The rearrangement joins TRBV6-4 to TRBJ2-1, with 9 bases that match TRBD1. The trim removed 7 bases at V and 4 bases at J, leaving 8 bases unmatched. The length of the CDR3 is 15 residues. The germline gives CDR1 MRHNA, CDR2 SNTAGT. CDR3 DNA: TGTGCCAGCAACCCGGTCGGACAGGGGTACAATGAGCAGTTCTTC. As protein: CASNPVGQGYNEQFF.

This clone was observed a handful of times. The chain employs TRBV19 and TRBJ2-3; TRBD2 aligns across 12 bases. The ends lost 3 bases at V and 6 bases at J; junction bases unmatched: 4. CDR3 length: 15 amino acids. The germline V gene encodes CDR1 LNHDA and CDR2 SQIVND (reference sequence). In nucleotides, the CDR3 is TGTGCCAGTAGTATGACTAGCGGGAGTTATGATACGCAGTATTTT. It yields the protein CASSMTSGSYDTQYF. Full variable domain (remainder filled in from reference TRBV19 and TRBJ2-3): DGGITQSPKYLFRKEGQNVTLSCEQNLNHDAMYWYRQDPGQGLRLIYYSQIVNDFQKGDIAEGYSVSREKKESFPLTVTSAQKNPTAFYLCASSMTSGSYDTQYFGPGTRLTVL.

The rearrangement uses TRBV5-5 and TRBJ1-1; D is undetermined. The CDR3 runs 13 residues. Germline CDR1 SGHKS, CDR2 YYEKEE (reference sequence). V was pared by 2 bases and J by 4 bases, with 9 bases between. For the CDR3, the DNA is TGTGCCAGCAGCTTTCTGGGAGGCACTGAAGCTTTCTTT. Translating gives CASSFLGGTEAFF.

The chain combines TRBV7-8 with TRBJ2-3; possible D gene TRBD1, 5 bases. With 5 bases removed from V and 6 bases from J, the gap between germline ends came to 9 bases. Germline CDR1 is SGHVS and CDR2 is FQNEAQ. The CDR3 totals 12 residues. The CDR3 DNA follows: TGTGCCAGCAGCAAAGGGGTTGATACGCAGTATTTT. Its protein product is CASSKGVDTQYF.

The chain's CDR3 is CASSLNQGSGETQYF. The CDR3 DNA reads as TGTGCCAGCAGTTTAAATCAGGGTAGCGGAGAGACCCAGTACTTC. This chain joins TRBV28 and TRBJ2-5, with D possibly matching TRBD2 (6 bases). Germline values: CDR1 MDHEN, CDR2 SYDVKM. The CDR3 spans 15 residues. Trimming pared 2 bases from V and 4 bases from J, leaving 14 bases between.

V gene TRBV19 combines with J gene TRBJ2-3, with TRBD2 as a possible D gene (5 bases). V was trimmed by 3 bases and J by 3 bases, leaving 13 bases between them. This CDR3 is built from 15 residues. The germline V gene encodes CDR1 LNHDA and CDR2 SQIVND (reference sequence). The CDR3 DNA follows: TGTGCCAGTAGTATTGCCGCTAGAGGGACAGATACGCAGTATTTT. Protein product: CASSIAARGTDTQYF.

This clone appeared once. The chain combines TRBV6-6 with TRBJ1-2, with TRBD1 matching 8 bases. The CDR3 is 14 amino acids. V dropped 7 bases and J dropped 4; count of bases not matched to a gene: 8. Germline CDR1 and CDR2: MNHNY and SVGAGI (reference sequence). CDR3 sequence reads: CASNSGQDFYGYTF. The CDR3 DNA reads TGTGCCAGCAATTCGGGACAGGACTTCTATGGCTACACCTTC.

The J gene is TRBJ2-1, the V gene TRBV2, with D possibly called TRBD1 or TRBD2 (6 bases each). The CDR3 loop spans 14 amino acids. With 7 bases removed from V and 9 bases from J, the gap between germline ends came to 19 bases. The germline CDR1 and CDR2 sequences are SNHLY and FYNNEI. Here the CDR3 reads CASNTGAGSSEQFF. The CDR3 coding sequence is TGTGCCAGCAACACGGGGGCAGGGTCTAGTGAGCAGTTCTTC. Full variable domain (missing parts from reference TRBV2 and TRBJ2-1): EPEVTQTPSHQVTQMGQEVILRCVPISNHLYFYWYRQILGQKVEFLVSFYNNEISEKSEIFDDQFSVERPDGSNFTLKIRSTKLEDSAMYFCASNTGAGSSEQFFGPGTRLTVL.

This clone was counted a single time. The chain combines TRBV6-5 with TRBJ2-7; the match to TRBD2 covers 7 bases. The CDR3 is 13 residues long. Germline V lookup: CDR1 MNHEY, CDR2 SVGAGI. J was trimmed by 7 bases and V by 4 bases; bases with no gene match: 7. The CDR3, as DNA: TGTGCCAGCAGTTGGGGGGGACCGGGGGAGCAGTACTTC. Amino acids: CASSWGGPGEQYF.

Here the CDR3 reads CASSPWLTETQYF. Written as DNA, the CDR3 is TGTGCCAGCTCACCATGGCTGACGGAGACCCAGTACTTC. V and J are TRBV18 and TRBJ2-5, with no clear D. This CDR3 region has 13 residues. Trimming took 2 bases from V and 5 from J, leaving 9 bases between them. Germline CDR1 KGHSH, CDR2 LQKENI.

The CDR3 sequence is CASSHRVDLGTDTQYF. In DNA, the CDR3 is TGTGCCAGCAGCCACCGGGTAGACCTCGGCACAGATACGCAGTATTTT. J is TRBJ2-3 and V is TRBV4-2, with D hard to call. The CDR3 runs 16 residues. V was cut by 3 bases and J by 1 base, with 14 bases left in between. CDR1 and CDR2 from the germline V gene are LGHNA and YNFKEQ.

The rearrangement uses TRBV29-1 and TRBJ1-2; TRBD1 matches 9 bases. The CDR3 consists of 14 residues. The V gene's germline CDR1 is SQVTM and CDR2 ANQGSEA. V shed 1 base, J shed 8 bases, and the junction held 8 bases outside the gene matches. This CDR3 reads CSVEVGGTGYGYTF. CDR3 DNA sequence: TGCAGCGTTGAAGTCGGGGGGACAGGGTACGGCTACACCTTC.

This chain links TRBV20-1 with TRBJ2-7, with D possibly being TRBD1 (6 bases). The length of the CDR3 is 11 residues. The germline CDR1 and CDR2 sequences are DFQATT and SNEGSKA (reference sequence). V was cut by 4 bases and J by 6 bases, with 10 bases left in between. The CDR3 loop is CSATGDGEQYF. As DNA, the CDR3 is TGCAGTGCTACAGGGGACGGCGAGCAGTACTTC.

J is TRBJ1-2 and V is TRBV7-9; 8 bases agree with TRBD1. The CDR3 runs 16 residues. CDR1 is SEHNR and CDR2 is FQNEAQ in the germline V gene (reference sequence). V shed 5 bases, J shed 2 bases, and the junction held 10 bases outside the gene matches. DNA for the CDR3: TGTGCCAGCAGCCCTACGCCGGGACAGGCAAACTATGGCTACACCTTC. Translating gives CASSPTPGQANYGYTF.

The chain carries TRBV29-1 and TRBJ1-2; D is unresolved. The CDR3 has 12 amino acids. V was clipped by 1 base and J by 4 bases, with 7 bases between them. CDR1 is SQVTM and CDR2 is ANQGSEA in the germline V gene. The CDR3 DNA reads TGCAGCGTTGAAGGGCAGCCCTATGGCTACACCTTC. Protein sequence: CSVEGQPYGYTF.

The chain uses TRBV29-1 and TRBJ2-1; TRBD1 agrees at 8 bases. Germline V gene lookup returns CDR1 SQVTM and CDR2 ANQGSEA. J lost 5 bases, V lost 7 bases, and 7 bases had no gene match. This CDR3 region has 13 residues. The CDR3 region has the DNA TGCAGCGCCACGGACAGGGAGCACAATGAGCAGTTCTTC. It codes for CSATDREHNEQFF.

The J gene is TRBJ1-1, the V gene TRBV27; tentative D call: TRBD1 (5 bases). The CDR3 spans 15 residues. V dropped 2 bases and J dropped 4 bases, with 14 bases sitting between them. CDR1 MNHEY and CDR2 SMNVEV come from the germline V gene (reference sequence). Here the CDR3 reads CASSLGARGSTEAFF. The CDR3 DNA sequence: TGTGCCAGCAGTTTAGGCGCAAGGGGTAGCACTGAAGCTTTCTTT.

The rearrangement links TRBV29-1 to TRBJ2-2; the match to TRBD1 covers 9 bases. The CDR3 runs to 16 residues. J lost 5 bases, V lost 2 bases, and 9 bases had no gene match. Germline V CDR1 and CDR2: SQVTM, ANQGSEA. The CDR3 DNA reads TGCAGCGTTGAAAACGCCGGGACAGGGTGGACCGGGGAGCTGTTTTTT. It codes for CSVENAGTGWTGELFF.